This T cell receptor beta chain was captured by sequencing in a study of CD8+ T cells in alopecia areata. The overall study: Patients remained on tofacitinib for 6 to 18 months and then went 6 months without it.

In each case, RNA was isolated and then reverse transcribed into cDNA as the sequencing template. Assay: immunoSEQ multiplex PCR; the TCRdb copy retains only in-frame clones and omits some. The data hold 75,000 to 100,000 clones, with 35% to 50% observed a single time. The V end was cut by 1 base, the J end by 5 bases, with 18 bases between. CDR1 and CDR2 from the germline V gene are GTSNPN and SVGIG (reference sequence). The CDR3 length is 16 residues. The chain is built from TRBV30 and TRBJ1-5; D is perhaps TRBD1 (6 bases). The clonotype comes from a human donor with alopecia areata. Sequencing used CD4+ T cells sorted from blood. CDR3 in amino acids: CAWSESISAGDQPQHF. In nucleotides, the CDR3 is TGTGCCTGGAGTGAGAGTATCTCAGCAGGGGATCAGCCCCAGCATTTT.